This record covers a single T cell receptor beta chain. This specimen belongs to a study of shared clonotypes between healthy human individuals. The CDR3 loop spans 15 amino acids. V shed 1 base and J 6 bases; nucleotides not matched to a gene: 5. Germline V gene lookup returns CDR1 SGHVS and CDR2 FNYEAQ. TCRdb's table, derived via immunoSEQ multiplex PCR, lists solely in-frame clones and lacks some. Of 2 million to 2.5 million clones in the sample, 85% to 95% were seen once. The clonotype originates from a man aged 18 to 30 in good health. Some clones in this sample may be carry-over from other donors' samples. Specimen: naive CD4+ T cells from PBMCs. Subset indicated: CD45RA+ positively selected. J is TRBJ2-1 and V is TRBV7-6; 8 nucleotides match TRBD2. In DNA form, the CDR3 reads TGTGCCAGCAGCTTAGATGGGACTAGTCTCAATGAGCAGTTCTTC. This encodes CASSLDGTSLNEQFF. Full variable domain (missing parts from reference TRBV7-6 and TRBJ2-1): GAGVSQSPRYKVTKRGQDVALRCDPISGHVSLYWYRQALGQGPEFLTYFNYEAQQDKSGLPNDRFSAERPEGSISTLTIQRTEQRDSAMYRCASSLDGTSLNEQFFGPGTRLTVL.